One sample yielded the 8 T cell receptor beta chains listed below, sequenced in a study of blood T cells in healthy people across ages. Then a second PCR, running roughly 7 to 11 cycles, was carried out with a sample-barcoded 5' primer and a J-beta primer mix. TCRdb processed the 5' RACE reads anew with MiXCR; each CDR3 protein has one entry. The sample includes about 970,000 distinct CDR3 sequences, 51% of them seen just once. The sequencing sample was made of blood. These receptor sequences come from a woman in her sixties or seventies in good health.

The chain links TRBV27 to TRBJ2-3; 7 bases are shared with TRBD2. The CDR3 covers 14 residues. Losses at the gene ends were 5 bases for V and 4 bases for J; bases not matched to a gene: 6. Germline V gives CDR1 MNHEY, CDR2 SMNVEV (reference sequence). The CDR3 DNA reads TGTGCCAGCAGTGAGCCCACTAGCGCAGATACGCAGTATTTT. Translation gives CASSEPTSADTQYF.

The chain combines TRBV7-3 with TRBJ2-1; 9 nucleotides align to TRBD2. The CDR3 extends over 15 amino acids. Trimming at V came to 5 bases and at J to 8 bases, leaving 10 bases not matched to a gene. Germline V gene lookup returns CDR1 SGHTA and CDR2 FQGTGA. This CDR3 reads CASSRTGTSTYEQFF. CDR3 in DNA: TGTGCCAGCAGCCGAACCGGGACTAGCACATATGAGCAGTTCTTC.

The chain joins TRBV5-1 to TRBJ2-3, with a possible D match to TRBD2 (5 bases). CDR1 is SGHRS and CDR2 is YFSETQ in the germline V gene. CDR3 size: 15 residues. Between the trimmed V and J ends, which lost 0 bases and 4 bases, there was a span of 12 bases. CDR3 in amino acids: CASSLGTEESDTQYF. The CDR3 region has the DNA TGCGCCAGCAGCTTGGGCACGGAGGAATCAGATACGCAGTATTTT.

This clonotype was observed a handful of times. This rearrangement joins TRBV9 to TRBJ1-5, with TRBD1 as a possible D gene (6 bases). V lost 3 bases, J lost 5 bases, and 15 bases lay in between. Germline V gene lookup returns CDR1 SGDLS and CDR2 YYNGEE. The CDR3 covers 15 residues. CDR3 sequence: CASSAGPSGDQPQHF. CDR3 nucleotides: TGTGCCAGCAGCGCAGGACCGTCAGGGGATCAGCCCCAGCATTTT.

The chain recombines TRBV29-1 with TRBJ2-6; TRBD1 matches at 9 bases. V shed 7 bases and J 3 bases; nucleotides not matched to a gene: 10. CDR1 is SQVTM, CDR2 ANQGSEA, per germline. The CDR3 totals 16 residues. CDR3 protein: CSDLPGQGSGANVLTF. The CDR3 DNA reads TGCAGCGATCTACCGGGACAGGGAAGTGGGGCCAACGTCCTGACTTTC.

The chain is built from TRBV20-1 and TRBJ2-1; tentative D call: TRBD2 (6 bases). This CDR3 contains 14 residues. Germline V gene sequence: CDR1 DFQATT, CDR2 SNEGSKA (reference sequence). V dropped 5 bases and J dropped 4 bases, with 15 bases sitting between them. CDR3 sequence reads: CSAYLSGAYNEQFF. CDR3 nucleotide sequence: TGCAGTGCTTATCTTAGCGGAGCATACAATGAGCAGTTCTTC.

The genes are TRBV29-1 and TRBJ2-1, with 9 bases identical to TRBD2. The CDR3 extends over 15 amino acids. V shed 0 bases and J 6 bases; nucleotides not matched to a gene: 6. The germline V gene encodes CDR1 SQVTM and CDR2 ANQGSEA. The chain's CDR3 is CSVEDLAGVGNEQFF. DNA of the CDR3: TGCAGCGTTGAAGATTTAGCGGGAGTAGGCAATGAGCAGTTCTTC.

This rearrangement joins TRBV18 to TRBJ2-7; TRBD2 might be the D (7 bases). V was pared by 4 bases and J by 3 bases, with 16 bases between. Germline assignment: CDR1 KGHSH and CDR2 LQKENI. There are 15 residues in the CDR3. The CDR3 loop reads CASSLRGAGDYEQYF. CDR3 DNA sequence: TGTGCCAGCTCACTCCGGGGGGCCGGCGACTACGAGCAGTACTTC.